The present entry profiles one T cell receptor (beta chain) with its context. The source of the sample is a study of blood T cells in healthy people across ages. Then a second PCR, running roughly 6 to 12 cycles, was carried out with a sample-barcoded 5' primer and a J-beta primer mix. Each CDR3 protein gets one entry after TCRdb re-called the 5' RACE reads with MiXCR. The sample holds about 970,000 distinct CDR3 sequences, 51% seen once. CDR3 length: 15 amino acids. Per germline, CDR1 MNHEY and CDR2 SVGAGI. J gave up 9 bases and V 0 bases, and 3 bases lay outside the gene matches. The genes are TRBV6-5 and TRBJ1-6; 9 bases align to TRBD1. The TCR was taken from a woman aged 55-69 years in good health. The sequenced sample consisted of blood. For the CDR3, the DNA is TGTGCCAGCAGTTACTCTGGACAGGGGAGTTCACCCCTCCACTTT. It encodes CASSYSGQGSSPLHF.